This T cell receptor (beta chain) was captured by sequencing in a study of early T cells in non-severe SARS-CoV-2 infection. This clonotype was seen at least ten times. Attachment of unique molecular identifiers was made to individual cDNA molecules. MiXCR, run by TCRdb on the 5' RACE reads, gives a single entry per CDR3 protein. The table has roughly 80,000 distinct CDR3 sequences, roughly 10% seen once. Germline-derived CDR1 and CDR2 are SGDLS and YYNGEE. V gave up 4 bases and J gave up 8 bases; unmatched junction bases: 11. The CDR3 has 15 amino acids. This TCR came from an adult who was a healthcare worker with PCR-confirmed SARS-CoV-2 infection or an uninfected control (not recorded which). The V gene is TRBV9, the J gene TRBJ1-2, with TRBD1 matching over 10 bases. Sequenced here: whole blood, sampled at baseline. Here the CDR3 reads CASSTYPGTGEGYTF. In DNA form, the CDR3 reads TGTGCCAGCAGCACTTACCCCGGGACAGGGGAGGGCTACACCTTC. The full variable domain, its missing parts supplied by reference TRBV9 and TRBJ1-2, is DSGVTQTPKHLITATGQRVTLRCSPRSGDLSVYWYQQSLDQGLQFLIQYYNGEERAKGNILERFSAQQFPDLHSELNLSSLELGDSALYFCASSTYPGTGEGYTFGSGTRLTVV.